This T cell receptor beta chain was observed in a study of cytomegalovirus exposure and HLA in healthy donors. Study-wide context: Around 200 million T cells yielded more than 90 million unique TCR beta sequences, as an earlier analysis found. Across more than 350 genotyped donors, about 81% landed in the Caucasian-associated ancestry cluster.

Amplification used 60 Vbeta primers and 13 Jbeta primers. The assay was immunoSEQ multiplex PCR, and TCRdb's table has in-frame clones only and misses some. The sample lists 150,000 to 200,000 clones, around 75% seen once, with about 7.7% in the top ten. This CDR3 has 16 residues. V was pared by 6 bases and J by 0 bases, with 4 bases of the junction left unmatched. The germline V gene has CDR1 LNHDA and CDR2 SQIVND (reference sequence). Overall study findings and caveats: Sequencing depth across donors, presence/absence analyses assumed, was roughly uniform. Later on, an analysis tied around 17,000 TCR beta sequences to HLA alleles at 0.05 false discovery rate.

As for this clone: As yet, its antigen is unknown. Other DNA variants within this sample encode the same CDR3.

The source of this sequence is a woman aged 40 to 55 in good health and CMV-seropositive. The material sequenced was PBMCs. This rearrangement joins TRBV19 to TRBJ2-2, with 10 bases aligning to TRBD1. This CDR3 is CASRPGQGANTGELFF. DNA for the CDR3: TGTGCCAGTAGGCCCGGACAGGGGGCGAACACCGGGGAGCTGTTTTTT.